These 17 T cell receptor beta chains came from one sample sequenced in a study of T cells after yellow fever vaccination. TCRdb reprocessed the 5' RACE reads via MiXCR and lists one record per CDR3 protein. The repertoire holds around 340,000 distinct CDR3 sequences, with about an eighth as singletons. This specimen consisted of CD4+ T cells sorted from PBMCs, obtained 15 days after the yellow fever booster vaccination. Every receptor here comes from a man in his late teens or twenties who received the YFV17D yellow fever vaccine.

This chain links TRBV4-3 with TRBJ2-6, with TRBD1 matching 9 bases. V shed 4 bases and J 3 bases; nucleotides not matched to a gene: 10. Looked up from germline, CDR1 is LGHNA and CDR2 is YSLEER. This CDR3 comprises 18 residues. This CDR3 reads CASSLFLQGAGGANVLTF. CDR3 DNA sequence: TGCGCCAGCAGCCTATTCCTACAGGGGGCGGGTGGGGCCAACGTCCTGACTTTC.

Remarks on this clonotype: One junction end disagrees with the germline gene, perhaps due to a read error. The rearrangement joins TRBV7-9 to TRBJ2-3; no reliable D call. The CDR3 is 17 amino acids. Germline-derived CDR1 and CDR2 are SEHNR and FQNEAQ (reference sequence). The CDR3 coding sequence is TGTGCCAGCAGCTTAGGCCTAGGTGGCGGCAACACAGATACGCAGTACTTT. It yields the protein CASSLGLGGGNTDTQYF. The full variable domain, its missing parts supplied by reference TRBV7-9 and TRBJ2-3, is DTGVSQNPRHKITKRGQNVTFRCDPISEHNRLYWYRQTLGQGPEFLTYFQNEAQLEKSRLLSDRFSAERPKGSFSTLEIQRTEQGDSAMYLCASSLGLGGGNTDTQYFGPGTRLTVL.

CDR3 coding DNA: TGCGCCAGCAGCTCCGGACAGGTTTCGTACGAGCAGTACTTC. Protein: CASSSGQVSYEQYF. This sequence joins TRBV5-1 and TRBJ2-7; 7 bases match TRBD1. With 3 bases clipped from V and 4 bases from J, the junction kept 7 bases outside the gene matches. Germline CDR1 SGHRS, CDR2 YFSETQ. The CDR3 has 14 amino acids.

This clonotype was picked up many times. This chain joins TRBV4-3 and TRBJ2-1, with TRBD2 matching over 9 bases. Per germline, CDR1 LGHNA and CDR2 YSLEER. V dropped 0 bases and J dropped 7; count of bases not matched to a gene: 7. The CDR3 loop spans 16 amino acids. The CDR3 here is CASSQDPWSGGNEQFF. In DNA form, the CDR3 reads TGCGCCAGCAGCCAAGATCCTTGGAGCGGGGGGAATGAGCAGTTCTTC.

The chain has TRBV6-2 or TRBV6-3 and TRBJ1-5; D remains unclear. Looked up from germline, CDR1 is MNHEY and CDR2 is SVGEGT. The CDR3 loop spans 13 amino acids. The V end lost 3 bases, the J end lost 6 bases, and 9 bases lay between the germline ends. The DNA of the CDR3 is TGTGCCAGCAGTTATACCAAGACTCAGCCCCAGCATTTT. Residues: CASSYTKTQPQHF.

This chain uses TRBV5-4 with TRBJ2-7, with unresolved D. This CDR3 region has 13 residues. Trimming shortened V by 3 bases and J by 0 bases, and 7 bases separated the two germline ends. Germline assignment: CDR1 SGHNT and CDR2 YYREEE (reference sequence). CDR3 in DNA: TGTGCCAGCAGCTCCAAAGGCTCCTACGAGCAGTACTTC. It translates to CASSSKGSYEQYF.

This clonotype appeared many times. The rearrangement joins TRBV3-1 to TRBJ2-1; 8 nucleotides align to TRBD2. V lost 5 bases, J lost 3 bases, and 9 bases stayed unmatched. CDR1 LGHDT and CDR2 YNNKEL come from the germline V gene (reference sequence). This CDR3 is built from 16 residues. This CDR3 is CASSSVPGLDYNEQFF. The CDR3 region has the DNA TGTGCCAGCAGCTCTGTACCGGGACTAGACTACAATGAGCAGTTCTTC.

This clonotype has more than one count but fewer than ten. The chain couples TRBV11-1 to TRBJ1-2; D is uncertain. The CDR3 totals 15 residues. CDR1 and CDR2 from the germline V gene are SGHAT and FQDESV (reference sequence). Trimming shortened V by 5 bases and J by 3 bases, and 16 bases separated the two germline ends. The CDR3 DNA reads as TGTGCCAGCAGCCAATCTTATCGGGGAGACTATGGCTACACCTTC. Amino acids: CASSQSYRGDYGYTF. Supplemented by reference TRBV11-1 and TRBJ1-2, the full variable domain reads EAEVAQSPRYKITEKSQAVAFWCDPISGHATLYWYRQILGQGPELLVQFQDESVVDDSQLPKDRFSAERLKGVDSTLKIQPAELGDSAMYLCASSQSYRGDYGYTFGSGTRLTVV.

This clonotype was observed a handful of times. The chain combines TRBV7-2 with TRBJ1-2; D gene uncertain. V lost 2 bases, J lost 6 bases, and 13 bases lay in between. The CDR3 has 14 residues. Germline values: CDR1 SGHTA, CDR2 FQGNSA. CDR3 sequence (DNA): TGTGCCAGCAGCTTAAGCGGCAGCCACGATGGCTACACCTTC. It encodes CASSLSGSHDGYTF.

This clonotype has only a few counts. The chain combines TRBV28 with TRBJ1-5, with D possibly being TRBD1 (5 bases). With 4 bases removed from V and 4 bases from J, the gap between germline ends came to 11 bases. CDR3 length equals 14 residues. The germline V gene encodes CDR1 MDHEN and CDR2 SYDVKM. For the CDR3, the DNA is TGTGCCAGCAGTTCGGGGGGGTTTAATCAGCCCCAGCATTTT. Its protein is CASSSGGFNQPQHF.

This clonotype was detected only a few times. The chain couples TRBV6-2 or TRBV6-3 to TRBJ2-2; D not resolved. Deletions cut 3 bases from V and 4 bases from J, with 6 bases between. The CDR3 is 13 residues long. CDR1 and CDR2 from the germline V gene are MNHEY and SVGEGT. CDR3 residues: CASSYPSTGELFF. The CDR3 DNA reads TGTGCCAGCAGTTATCCGTCCACCGGGGAGCTGTTTTTT.

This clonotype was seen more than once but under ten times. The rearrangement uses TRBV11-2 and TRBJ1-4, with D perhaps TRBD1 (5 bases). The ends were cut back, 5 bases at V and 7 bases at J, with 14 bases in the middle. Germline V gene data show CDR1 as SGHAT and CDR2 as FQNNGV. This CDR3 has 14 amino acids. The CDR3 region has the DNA TGTGCCAGCAGCCGGACTGGGGGGTCTGAAAAACTGTTTTTT. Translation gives CASSRTGGSEKLFF.

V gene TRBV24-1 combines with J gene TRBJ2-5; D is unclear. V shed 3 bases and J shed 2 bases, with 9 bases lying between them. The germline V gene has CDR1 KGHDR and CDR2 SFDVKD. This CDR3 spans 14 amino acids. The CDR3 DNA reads TGTGCCACCAGTGATAGGCAGACACAAGAGACCCAGTACTTC. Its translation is CATSDRQTQETQYF.

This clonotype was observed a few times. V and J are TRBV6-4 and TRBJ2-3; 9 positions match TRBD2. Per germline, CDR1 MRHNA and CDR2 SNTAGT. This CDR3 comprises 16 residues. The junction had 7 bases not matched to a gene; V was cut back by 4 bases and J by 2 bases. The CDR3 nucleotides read TGTGCCAGCAGTGCCCGAACTAGCGGGTACACAGATACGCAGTATTTT. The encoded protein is CASSARTSGYTDTQYF.

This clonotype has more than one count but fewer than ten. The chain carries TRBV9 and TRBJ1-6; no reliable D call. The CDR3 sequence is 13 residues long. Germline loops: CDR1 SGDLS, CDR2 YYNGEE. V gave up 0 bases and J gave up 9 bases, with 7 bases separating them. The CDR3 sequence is CASSVGGTSPLHF. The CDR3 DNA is TGTGCCAGCAGCGTAGGAGGTACTTCACCCCTCCACTTT.

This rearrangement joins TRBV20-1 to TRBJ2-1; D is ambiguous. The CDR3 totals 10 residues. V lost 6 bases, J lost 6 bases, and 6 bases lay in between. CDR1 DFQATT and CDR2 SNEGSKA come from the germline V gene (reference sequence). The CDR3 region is CSAVSNEQFF. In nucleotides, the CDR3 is TGCAGTGCAGTAAGCAATGAGCAGTTCTTC.

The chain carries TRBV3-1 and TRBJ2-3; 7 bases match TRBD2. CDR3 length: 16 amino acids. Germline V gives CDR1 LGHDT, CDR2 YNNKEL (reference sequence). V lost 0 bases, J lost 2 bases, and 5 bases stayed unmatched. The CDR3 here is CASSQDFSGATDTQYF. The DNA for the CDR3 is TGTGCCAGCAGCCAAGATTTCAGCGGGGCCACAGATACGCAGTATTTT.